A selection of T cell receptor beta chains follows, all from one sample in a study of blood T cells in healthy people across ages. Via MiXCR, TCRdb re-called the 5' RACE reads, giving one row per CDR3 protein. The data show 800,000 or so distinct CDR3 sequences, 20% to 30% seen once. These data were likewise used in another study, on T cells of mothers and their children.

Source material: blood. The origin of the receptors is a boy between 10 and 17 years old in good health. CDR3s include the opening cysteine and the closing phenylalanine or tryptophan. D genes are given only for firm matches. Size values are once, few and many counts, or a class for expanded clones, and some rows have none.

V	size	D	J	DNA	CDR3
TRBV20-1	.	.	TRBJ1-6	TGCAGTGCTCTGGACAGCACCGATTGGACCTATAATTCACCCCTCCACTTT	CSALDSTDWTYNSPLHF
TRBV20-1	.	.	TRBJ1-2	TGCAGTGCTAGTCACGGGGCCGACTATGGCTACACCTTC	CSASHGADYGYTF
TRBV28	.	.	TRBJ1-4	TGTGCCAGCAGTTCCTCCGGGACGGAACATAATGAAAAACTGTTTTTT	CASSSSGTEHNEKLFF
TRBV15	.	TRBD2	TRBJ2-5	TGTGCCACCAGCAGAGTCCCCCATAGCGGGAGGGGCCAAGAGACCCAGTACTTC	CATSRVPHSGRGQETQYF
TRBV7-2	few	.	TRBJ2-7	TGTGCCAGCAGCTTATCGGCGACAGCAAGCTACGAGCAGTACTTC	CASSLSATASYEQYF
TRBV2	many	TRBD2	TRBJ2-5	TGTGCCAGCAGTGGGGAGGGAGTGGAGACCCAGTACTTC	CASSGEGVETQYF
TRBV5-1	few	.	TRBJ2-4	TGCGCCAGCAGCTTGGAGGTACCGGCAGGGGGGGACATTCAGTACTTC	CASSLEVPAGGDIQYF
TRBV7-9	few	TRBD1	TRBJ2-4	TGTGCCAGCAGCCTCGGGACAGGGCGATTAAACATTCAGTACTTC	CASSLGTGRLNIQYF
TRBV6-2/TRBV6-3	few	.	TRBJ1-1	TGTGCCAGCAGCTCGCAATGGGACACGAACACTGAAGCTTTCTTT	CASSSQWDTNTEAFF
TRBV29-1	few	.	TRBJ2-6	TGCAGCGTTCTGTACTCTGGGGCCAACGTCCTGACTTTC	CSVLYSGANVLTF
TRBV18	.	.	TRBJ1-5	TGTGCCAGCTCACTGCACACGGACCAGCCCCAGCATTTT	CASSLHTDQPQHF
TRBV6-5	.	.	TRBJ2-4	TGTGCCAGCAGTCCCAGGGTATTAGACAAAAACATTCAGTACTTC	CASSPRVLDKNIQYF
TRBV11-2	few	.	TRBJ1-4	TGTGCCAGCAGCTTAGGGGGATTTCGAACTAATGAAAAACTGTTTTTT	CASSLGGFRTNEKLFF
TRBV20-1	.	.	TRBJ1-4	TGCAGTGCTAGGGGACCCCCCCCAGGGCCGGATAATGAAAAACTGTTTTTT	CSARGPPPGPDNEKLFF
TRBV21-1	few	.	TRBJ2-3	TGTGCCAGCAGCGAAACTAGCGCCCACGGCACAGATACGCAGTATTTT	CASSETSAHGTDTQYF
TRBV7-3	few	.	TRBJ2-4	TGTGCCAGCAGCTCCCAGTCAGACCTCTCCAAAAACATTCAGTACTTC	CASSSQSDLSKNIQYF
TRBV4-3	many	TRBD1	TRBJ2-7	TGCGCCAGCAGCCAAGACAGGGGGCCTTACGAGCAGTACTTC	CASSQDRGPYEQYF
TRBV12-3/TRBV12-4	.	TRBD1	TRBJ2-5	TGTGCCAGCAGCCAGGGGACAGGGTGGACCCAGTACTTC	CASSQGTGWTQYF
TRBV7-6	few	.	TRBJ1-1	TGTGCCAGCAGCCCAGATCGGTTGAGTGCTTTCTTT	CASSPDRLSAFF
TRBV4-2	.	.	TRBJ2-5	TGTGCCAGCAGCCAAGAAGGAGGACGGACCAAAGAGACCCAGTACTTC	CASSQEGGRTKETQYF
TRBV7-2	few	.	TRBJ2-7	TGTGCCAGCAGCTTTGGGGGAATGCGGTGCGAGCAGTACTTC	CASSFGGMRCEQYF
TRBV20-1	.	.	TRBJ1-1	TGCAGTGCTAGACTTCCGGGACTCCAAGGCACCACTGAAGCTTTCTTT	CSARLPGLQGTTEAFF
TRBV9	.	.	TRBJ2-2	TGTGCCAGCAGCGTAGCCCAAGACACCGGGGAGCTGTTTTTT	CASSVAQDTGELFF
TRBV7-9	.	.	TRBJ2-1	TGTGCCAGCAGCTTAGCCGGCGGGACAATAAGCGATGAGCAGTTCTTC	CASSLAGGTISDEQFF
TRBV20-1	.	.	TRBJ2-5	TGCAGTGCTAGGGGGGCAGGGTTTGGAGAGACCCAGTACTTC	CSARGAGFGETQYF
TRBV10-2	few	.	TRBJ2-7	TGCGCCAGCAGCGGCATAGCGGTCGAGCAGTACTTC	CASSGIAVEQYF
TRBV24-1	.	TRBD2	TRBJ2-3	TGTGCCACCAGTGATTTGTTTGGAGGTAGCGGGGGAAGCACAGATACGCAGTATTTT	CATSDLFGGSGGSTDTQYF
TRBV5-1	few	TRBD2	TRBJ2-3	TGCGCCAGCAGCTTGGGGTCTCTCGGGAGGACAGATACGCAGTATTTT	CASSLGSLGRTDTQYF